This passage covers 3 T cell receptor beta chains from one sample sequenced in a study of T cells in Graves' hyperthyroidism and ophthalmopathy. What was amplified from RNA transcripts were TCR beta CDR3 regions. RT-PCR in the first round (using the HTBI primer set) targeted the TCR CDR3. TCRdb ran MiXCR on the multiplex PCR reads and lists one entry per CDR3 protein. The sample gives about 420,000 distinct CDR3 sequences, approximately 13% of which show up once; more than 4.5% is in the top ten. The sample comprised blood. All receptors come from a woman aged 18 to 35 with Graves' hyperthyroidism.

This clonotype was seen a handful of times. One end of the junction fails to match germline, which may point to a read error. The V gene is TRBV12-3 or TRBV12-4, the J gene TRBJ1-1; D remains ambiguous. The CDR3 covers 13 residues. The CDR3 sequence: CASSSGPATEAFF. CDR3 sequence (DNA): TGTGCCAGCAGTTCAGGTCCAGCCACTGAAGCTTTCTTC.

The sample holds a few counts of this clonotype. The gene calls are TRBV20-1 and TRBJ2-6; 9 nucleotides line up with TRBD2. The J segment lost 2 bases and the V segment lost 4 bases, leaving 18 bases of the junction unmatched. This CDR3 spans 20 amino acids. Germline V CDR1 and CDR2: DFQATT, SNEGSKA (reference sequence). This chain's CDR3 is CSANIRGVVAGDTGANVLTF. The CDR3 DNA sequence: TGCAGTGCTAACATCAGGGGGGTTGTAGCGGGAGATACTGGGGCCAACGTCCTGACTTTC.

This clonotype was counted ten times or more. This sequence joins TRBV5-1 and TRBJ2-3, with 8 positions matching TRBD1. Trimming cost V 6 bases and J 2 bases; bases outside gene matches: 5. The CDR3 runs to 14 residues. Looked up from germline, CDR1 is SGHRS and CDR2 is YFSETQ. Here the CDR3 DNA reads TGCGCCAGCATGAGACAGGGGAACACAGATACGCAGTATTTT. It is translated as CASMRQGNTDTQYF.